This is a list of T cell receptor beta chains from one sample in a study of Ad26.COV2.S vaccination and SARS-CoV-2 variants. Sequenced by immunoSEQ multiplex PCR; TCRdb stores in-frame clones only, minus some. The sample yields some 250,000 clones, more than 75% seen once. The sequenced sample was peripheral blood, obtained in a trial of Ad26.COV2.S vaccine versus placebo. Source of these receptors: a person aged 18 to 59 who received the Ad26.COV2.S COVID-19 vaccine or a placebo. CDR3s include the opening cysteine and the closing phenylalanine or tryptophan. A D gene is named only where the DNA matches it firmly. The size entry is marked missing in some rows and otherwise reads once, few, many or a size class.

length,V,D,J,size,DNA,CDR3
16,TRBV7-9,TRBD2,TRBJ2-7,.,TGTGCCAGCAGCTCCGTGGGGCTAGCGGGAATTTACGAGCAGTACTTC,CASSSVGLAGIYEQYF
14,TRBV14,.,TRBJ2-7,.,TGTGCCAGCAGCCACCGAGTTACCGCGGGCGAGCAGTACTTC,CASSHRVTAGEQYF
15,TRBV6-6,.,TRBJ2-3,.,TGTGCCAGCAGTTACTCGTTGGGGGCCCCAGATACGCAGTATTTT,CASSYSLGAPDTQYF
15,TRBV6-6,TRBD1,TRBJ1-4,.,TGTGCCACCTTGACAGGGGCGGCGACTAATGAAAAACTGTTTTTT,CATLTGAATNEKLFF
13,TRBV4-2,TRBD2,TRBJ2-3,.,TGTGCCAGCAGCCAACGACTAGCGGGAGATATGTATTTT,CASSQRLAGDMYF
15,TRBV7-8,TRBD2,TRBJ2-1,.,TGTGCCAGCAGCGATAGCGGGAGTCCCCACAATGAGCAGTTCTTC,CASSDSGSPHNEQFF
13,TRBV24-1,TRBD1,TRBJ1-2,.,TGTGCCACCAGTGATTTTAAGGGCAGGGGGCACACCTTC,CATSDFKGRGHTF
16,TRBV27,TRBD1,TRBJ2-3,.,TGTGCCAGCAGTTTACGCTCGGGACAGGGGGCAGATACGCAGTATTTT,CASSLRSGQGADTQYF
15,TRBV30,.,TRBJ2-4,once,TGTGCCTGCACTCCGGGTCATGGAGCCAAAAACATTCAGTACTTC,CACTPGHGAKNIQYF
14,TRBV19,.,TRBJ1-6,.,TGTGCCAGTAGAGAGCAGGCCTTTGATTCACCCCTCCACTTT,CASREQAFDSPLHF
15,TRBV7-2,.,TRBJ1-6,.,TGTGCCAGCAGCTCAGGGGTCTGGGCAAATTCACCCCTCCACTTT,CASSSGVWANSPLHF
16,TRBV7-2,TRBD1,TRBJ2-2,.,TGTGCCAGCAGCGGCCGGGACAGCGCGAACACCGGGGAGCTGTTTTTT,CASSGRDSANTGELFF
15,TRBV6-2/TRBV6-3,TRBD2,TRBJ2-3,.,TGTGCCAGCAGTTACCGATCGACTAGCGCAGATACGCAGTATTTT,CASSYRSTSADTQYF
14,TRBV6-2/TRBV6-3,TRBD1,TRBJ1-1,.,TGTGCCAGCAGTTACTCGACAGGGAGCACTGAAGCTTTCTTT,CASSYSTGSTEAFF
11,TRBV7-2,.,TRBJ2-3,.,TGTGCCAGCCTAAACACAGATACGCAGTATTTT,CASLNTDTQYF
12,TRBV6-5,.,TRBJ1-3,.,TGTGCCAGCATAGGGTCCGGAAACACCATATATTTT,CASIGSGNTIYF
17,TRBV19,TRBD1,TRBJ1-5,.,TGTGCCAGTAGCCCCACGGACCGGGACAGAGCCAATCAGCCCCAGCATTTT,CASSPTDRDRANQPQHF
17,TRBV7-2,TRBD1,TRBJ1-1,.,TGTGCCAGCAGCTCGCGACAGGGAGGATTTGGAGGCACTGAAGCTTTCTTT,CASSSRQGGFGGTEAFF
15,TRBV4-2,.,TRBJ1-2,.,TGTGCCAGCAGCCAAGATGTGGCAACTAACTATGGCTACACCTTC,CASSQDVATNYGYTF
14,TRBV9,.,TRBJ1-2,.,TGTGCCAGCAGCAGGGGACACGGTAACTATGGCTACACCTTC,CASSRGHGNYGYTF
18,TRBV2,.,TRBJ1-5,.,TGTGCCAGCAGTGAAGCCGTGAGGGTCCGTACTAGCAATCAGCCCCAGCATTTT,CASSEAVRVRTSNQPQHF
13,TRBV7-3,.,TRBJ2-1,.,TGTGCCAGCAGCTTAACCCACCCCTATGAGCAGTTCTTC,CASSLTHPYEQFF
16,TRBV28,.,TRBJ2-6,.,TGTGCCAGCAGTTGGAGGCAGGGGCTGGGGGCCAACGTCCTGACTTTC,CASSWRQGLGANVLTF
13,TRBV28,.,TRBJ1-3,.,TGTGCCAGCGGCCTCGTTGCTGGAAACACCATATATTTT,CASGLVAGNTIYF
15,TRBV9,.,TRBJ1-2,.,TGTGCCAGCAGCGCGACTTCGGACAGAAACTATGGCTACACCTTC,CASSATSDRNYGYTF
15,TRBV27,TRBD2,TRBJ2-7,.,TGTGCCAGCAGTTCTTTTAGCGGGAGTATCTACGAGCAGTACTTC,CASSSFSGSIYEQYF
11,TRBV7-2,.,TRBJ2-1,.,TGTGCCAGCAGCCCCAAGAATGAGCAGTTCTTC,CASSPKNEQFF
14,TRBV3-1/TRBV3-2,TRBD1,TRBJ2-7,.,TGTGCCAGCAGCCAAGAGGGGAGACAGGGGCAGCAGTACTTC,CASSQEGRQGQQYF
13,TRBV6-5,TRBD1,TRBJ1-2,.,TGTGCCAGCAGTTGGACAGGGAACGGTGGCTACACCTTC,CASSWTGNGGYTF
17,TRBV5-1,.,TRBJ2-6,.,TGCGCCAGCAGCTTGAACCCCGGTAATGGTGGGGCCAACGTCCTGACTTTC,CASSLNPGNGGANVLTF
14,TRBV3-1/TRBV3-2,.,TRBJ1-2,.,TGTGCCAGCAGCCCCCTGAGGGGAGGCTATGGCTACACCTTC,CASSPLRGGYGYTF
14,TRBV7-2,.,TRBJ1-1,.,TGTGCCAGCAGCTCATGGCCCTTTTGGGCTGAAGCTTTCTTT,CASSSWPFWAEAFF
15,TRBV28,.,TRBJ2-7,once,TGTGCCAGCAGCCCTCCCCCCTCAGGCTTGAGCGAGCAGTACTTC,CASSPPPSGLSEQYF
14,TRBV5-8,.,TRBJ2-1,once,TGTGCCAGCAGCTTGGACTTTTCTTACAATGAGCAGTTCTTC,CASSLDFSYNEQFF
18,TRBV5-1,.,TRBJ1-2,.,TGCGCCAGCAGCTTCGGGGCCACAGGGACCCTCGGGCACTATGGCTACACCTTC,CASSFGATGTLGHYGYTF
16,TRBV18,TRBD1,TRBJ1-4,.,TGTGCCAGCTCACCGATTAGGACAGGGAAAGGTGAAAAACTGTTTTTT,CASSPIRTGKGEKLFF
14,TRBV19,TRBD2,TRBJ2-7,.,TGTGCCAGTAGTATGACTAGCGGGAACTACGAGCAGTACTTC,CASSMTSGNYEQYF
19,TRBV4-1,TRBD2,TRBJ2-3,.,TGCGCCAGCAGCCACCCCAACGAGGTGCTAGCGGCTGGTCGATATACGCAGTATTTT,CASSHPNEVLAAGRYTQYF
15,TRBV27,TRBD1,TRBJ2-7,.,TGTGCCAGCAGTCTTCGGACAGGGCGTACCTACGAGCAGTACTTC,CASSLRTGRTYEQYF
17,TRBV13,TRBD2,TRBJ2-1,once,TGTGCCAGCAGCTTGCCCCTCCGGCGGGGGGGCCGTGGTGAGCAGTTCTTC,CASSLPLRRGGRGEQFF
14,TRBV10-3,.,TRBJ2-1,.,TGTGCCATCAAGGAAGCGGGTGCCTACAATGAGCAGTTCTTC,CAIKEAGAYNEQFF
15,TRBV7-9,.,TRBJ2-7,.,TGTGCCAGCAGCTCCATCCCCCGGACCCCCTACGAGCAGTACTTC,CASSSIPRTPYEQYF
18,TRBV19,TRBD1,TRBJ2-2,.,TGTGCCAGTAGTAGAACGGGACAGGGACCTGCGAACACCGGGGAGCTGTTTTTT,CASSRTGQGPANTGELFF
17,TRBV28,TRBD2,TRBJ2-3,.,TGTGCCAGCAGTATGGGACTAGCGGGGGTTGGCACAGATACGCAGTATTTT,CASSMGLAGVGTDTQYF
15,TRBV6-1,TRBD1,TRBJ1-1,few,TGTGCCAGCAGTGACCCTTTAGACAGGGGGGCTGAAGCTTTCTTT,CASSDPLDRGAEAFF
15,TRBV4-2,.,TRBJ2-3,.,TGTGCCAGCAGCCAAGGGACTCCACCGACGGGTACGCAGTATTTT,CASSQGTPPTGTQYF
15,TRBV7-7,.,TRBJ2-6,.,TGTGCTAGCAGCGACAGCAGCTCTGGGGCCAACGTCCTGACTTTC,CASSDSSSGANVLTF
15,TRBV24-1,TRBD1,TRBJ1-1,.,TGTGCCACCAGTGATCAGGACAGGGCACCATGTGAAGCTTTCTTT,CATSDQDRAPCEAFF